This paragraph covers one T cell receptor (beta chain) sequence. What it binds is not known. Compared with germline, one end of the junction differs, possibly owing to a read error. No patient received treatment before thyroid surgery. These data come from a study of metastatic and nonmetastatic thyroid tumors. About the research overall: Both malignant and benign thyroid patients supplied peripheral blood and tumor or nodule tissue samples, across which the repertoires of these patients were then compared. Study-level points and caveats: It was reported that TCR beta diversity was significantly higher in malignant thyroid tumors than benign nodules, in blood and tumor.

MiXCR reprocessed the PCR reads for TCRdb. The table includes tens of thousands of clones, 15% to 20% detected once. In germline, CDR1 is SGHRS, CDR2 YFSETQ. There are 16 residues in the CDR3. This chain joins TRBV5-1 and TRBJ2-6; no definite D call. This TCR was sampled from a male donor with papillary thyroid cancer or a benign thyroid nodule (not recorded which). Some clones in this sample may be carry-over from other donors' samples. The specimen was blood. The CDR3 spells CASSLTFLSRANVLTF. The DNA for the CDR3 is TGCGCCAGCAGCTTGACTTTCCTCTCTCGGGCCAACGTCCTGACTTTC. Together with reference TRBV5-1 and TRBJ2-6, the CDR3 gives the full variable domain: KAGVTQTPRYLIKTRGQQVTLSCSPISGHRSVSWYQQTPGQGLQFLFEYFSETQRNKGNFPGRFSGRQFSNSRSEMNVSTLELGDSALYLCASSLTFLSRANVLTFGAGSRLTVL.